These T cell receptor beta chains were read from a single sample in a study of siplizumab effects on memory and regulatory T cells. Using immunoSEQ multiplex PCR, the repertoire was profiled, and TCRdb retains in-frame clones only, with some absent. The table includes around 100,000 clones, approximately 94% detected once. Sequences were obtained from non-Treg CD4+ T cells sorted from blood. The receptors shown here come from a human donor in good health. The CDR3 runs from the conserved cysteine through the conserved F or W. Each record gives: CDR3 protein, V gene, J gene.

cdr3_aa: CAISEKTGGTEAFF; v_call: TRBV10-3; j_call: TRBJ1-1
cdr3_aa: CASSPVLAGGNEQYF; v_call: TRBV5-1; j_call: TRBJ2-7
cdr3_aa: CASRRATGEQFF; v_call: TRBV6-5; j_call: TRBJ2-1
cdr3_aa: CAWDGQSNTEAFF; v_call: TRBV30; j_call: TRBJ1-1
cdr3_aa: CASSYNGGGDTQYF; v_call: TRBV6-5; j_call: TRBJ2-3
cdr3_aa: CASSFSAPGQYF; v_call: TRBV7-9; j_call: TRBJ2-7
cdr3_aa: CASSPSDRGGPDTQYF; v_call: TRBV18; j_call: TRBJ2-3
cdr3_aa: CASGQFYGYTF; v_call: TRBV28; j_call: TRBJ1-2
cdr3_aa: CSVQREIEQFF; v_call: TRBV20-1; j_call: TRBJ2-1
cdr3_aa: CASRLADLESRGVDTQYF; v_call: TRBV12-2; j_call: TRBJ2-3
cdr3_aa: CASSPNTGELFF; v_call: TRBV14; j_call: TRBJ2-2
cdr3_aa: CASSLSLRDNEQFF; v_call: TRBV7-2; j_call: TRBJ2-1
cdr3_aa: CAWSPREGEQYF; v_call: TRBV30; j_call: TRBJ2-7
cdr3_aa: CASSLGIGSREFF; v_call: TRBV5-8; j_call: TRBJ2-1
cdr3_aa: CASTKSHGQSGNEQFF; v_call: TRBV11-2; j_call: TRBJ2-1
cdr3_aa: CASSEGLNYEQYF; v_call: TRBV10-1; j_call: TRBJ2-7
cdr3_aa: CASSYQPPGTGYSPLHF; v_call: TRBV27; j_call: TRBJ1-6
cdr3_aa: CASSGNAGGPYEQYF; v_call: TRBV18; j_call: TRBJ2-7
cdr3_aa: CASSLRLAADNEQFF; v_call: TRBV7-8; j_call: TRBJ2-1
cdr3_aa: CASSYWTATEQYF; v_call: TRBV6-5; j_call: TRBJ2-7
cdr3_aa: CASSVTPGSSYEQYF; v_call: TRBV9; j_call: TRBJ2-7
cdr3_aa: CASSVGVPGSEAFF; v_call: TRBV9; j_call: TRBJ1-1
cdr3_aa: CASSQGGIAGDTQYF; v_call: TRBV4-1; j_call: TRBJ2-3
cdr3_aa: CASHGEESNQPQHF; v_call: TRBV21-1; j_call: TRBJ1-5
cdr3_aa: CASSPPSSGSAYEQYF; v_call: TRBV6-6; j_call: TRBJ2-7
cdr3_aa: CASGGGTRFRDEQFF; v_call: TRBV12-5; j_call: TRBJ2-1
cdr3_aa: CASSGLAGGSGELFF; v_call: TRBV11-3; j_call: TRBJ2-2
cdr3_aa: CASSVSSPTEAFF; v_call: TRBV7-9; j_call: TRBJ1-1
cdr3_aa: CASSKKLAGILLF; v_call: TRBV19; j_call: TRBJ2-1
cdr3_aa: CASSSLQGISNQPQHF; v_call: TRBV27; j_call: TRBJ1-5
cdr3_aa: CASSNPGQGLYGYTF; v_call: TRBV6-1; j_call: TRBJ1-2
cdr3_aa: CASGVGTGFHEQYF; v_call: TRBV9; j_call: TRBJ2-7
cdr3_aa: CASGRANYGYTF; v_call: TRBV27; j_call: TRBJ1-2
cdr3_aa: CASSLTGTGVDGNTIYF; v_call: TRBV5-1; j_call: TRBJ1-3
cdr3_aa: CASSSLETGGSETQYF; v_call: TRBV6-5; j_call: TRBJ2-5
cdr3_aa: CASSLLGSVQETQYF; v_call: TRBV5-1; j_call: TRBJ2-5
cdr3_aa: CASMENPGELFF; v_call: TRBV27; j_call: TRBJ2-2
cdr3_aa: CASSSSSGVSYEQYF; v_call: TRBV5-1; j_call: TRBJ2-7
cdr3_aa: CASSVEQGTYEQYF; v_call: TRBV9; j_call: TRBJ2-7
cdr3_aa: CASSLGGTDTQYF; v_call: TRBV6-1; j_call: TRBJ2-3
cdr3_aa: CASSISRATNEKLFF; v_call: TRBV19; j_call: TRBJ1-4
cdr3_aa: CASSSPRTSGKETQYF; v_call: TRBV7-9; j_call: TRBJ2-5
cdr3_aa: CAWSSAGGPNEQFF; v_call: TRBV30; j_call: TRBJ2-1
cdr3_aa: CASSSGTVGAFF; v_call: TRBV7-9; j_call: TRBJ1-1
cdr3_aa: CASSVGLAGETQYF; v_call: TRBV9; j_call: TRBJ2-5
cdr3_aa: CASSQDFGRLAGSTDTQYF; v_call: TRBV14; j_call: TRBJ2-3
cdr3_aa: CASSYMIAGQGAGANVLTF; v_call: TRBV11-1; j_call: TRBJ2-6
cdr3_aa: CASSPTSQGDYEQYF; v_call: TRBV5-4; j_call: TRBJ2-7
cdr3_aa: CASRRQREVPNEQYF; v_call: TRBV5-1; j_call: TRBJ2-7